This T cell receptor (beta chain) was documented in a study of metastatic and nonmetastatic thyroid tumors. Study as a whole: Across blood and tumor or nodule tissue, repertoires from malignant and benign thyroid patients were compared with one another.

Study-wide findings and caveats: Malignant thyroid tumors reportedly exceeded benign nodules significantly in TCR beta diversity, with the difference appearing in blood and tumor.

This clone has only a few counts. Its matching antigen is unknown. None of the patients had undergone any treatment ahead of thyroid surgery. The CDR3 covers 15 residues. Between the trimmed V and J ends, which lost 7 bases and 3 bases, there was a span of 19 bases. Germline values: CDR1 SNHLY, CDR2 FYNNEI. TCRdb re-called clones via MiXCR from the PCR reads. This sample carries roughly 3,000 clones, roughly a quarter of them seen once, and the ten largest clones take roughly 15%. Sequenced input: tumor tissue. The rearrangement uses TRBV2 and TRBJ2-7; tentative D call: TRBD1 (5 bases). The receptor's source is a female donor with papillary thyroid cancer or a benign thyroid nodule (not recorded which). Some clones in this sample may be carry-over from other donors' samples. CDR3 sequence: CASTRSQGLNYEQYF. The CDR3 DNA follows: TGTGCCAGCACGAGAAGCCAGGGATTGAACTACGAGCAGTACTTC.